The clone carrying this TCR beta chain came up a few times. Germline CDR1 MNHEY, CDR2 SMNVEV (reference sequence). V was shortened by 6 bases and J by 2 bases, with 11 bases between the two germline ends. This CDR3 has 14 amino acids. These data are taken from a study of patients and donors after allogeneic stem cell transplantation. MiXCR, applied by TCRdb to the RT-PCR reads, yields one record per CDR3 protein. This sample has about 960,000 distinct CDR3 sequences, with more than 15% found just once. Sequencing was done on a sample of blood, either unsorted or a sorted T cell fraction (not recorded which). The chain has TRBV27 and TRBJ2-1; tentative D call: TRBD2 (5 bases). The origin of this receptor is a human donor who was either an allogeneic HSCT recipient or a stem cell or donor lymphocyte infusion donor (not recorded which). It is not recorded whose cells these are; they may come from a transplant donor. The CDR3 loop is CASREGSTYNEQFF. CDR3 nucleotides: TGTGCCAGCAGAGAAGGGAGCACCTACAATGAGCAGTTCTTC.